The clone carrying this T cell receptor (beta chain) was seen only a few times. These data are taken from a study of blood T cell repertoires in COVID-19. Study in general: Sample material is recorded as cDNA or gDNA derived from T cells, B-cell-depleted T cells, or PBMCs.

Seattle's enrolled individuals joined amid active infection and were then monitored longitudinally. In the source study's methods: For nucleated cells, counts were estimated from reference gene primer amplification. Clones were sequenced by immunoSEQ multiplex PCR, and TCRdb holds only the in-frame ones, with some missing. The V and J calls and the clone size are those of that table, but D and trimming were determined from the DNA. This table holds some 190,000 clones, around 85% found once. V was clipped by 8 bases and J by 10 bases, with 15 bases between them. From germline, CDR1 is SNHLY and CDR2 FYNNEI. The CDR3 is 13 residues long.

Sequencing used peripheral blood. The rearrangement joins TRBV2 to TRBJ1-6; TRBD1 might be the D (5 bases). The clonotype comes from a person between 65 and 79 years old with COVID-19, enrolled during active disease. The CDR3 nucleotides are TGTGCCAGCGGGGCGGCAGGGTGGTCACCCCTCCACTTT. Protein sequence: CASGAAGWSPLHF.